The table lists the clone carrying this TCR beta chain with many counts. Its antigen is still unknown. The V end was cut by 4 bases, the J end by 2 bases, with 14 bases between. This CDR3 comprises 15 residues. This entry belongs to a study of T cells in Graves' hyperthyroidism and ophthalmopathy. Turning to the study itself: Once the initial diagnosis was made, peripheral blood was obtained before any treatment.

Notes on the study in general: Ophthalmopathy onset followed model prediction by a median roughly six months.

The investigators amplified TCR beta CDR3 regions from RNA transcripts. Using the HTBI primer set, a first-round RT-PCR was run on the TCR CDR3. TCRdb re-called the multiplex PCR reads with MiXCR, one entry per CDR3 protein. The profile shows hundreds of thousands of distinct CDR3 sequences, less than 15% of them singletons. The study based diagnoses on clinical symptoms, serum thyroxine and TRAb, thyroid ultrasound and orbital computed tomography. This rearrangement joins TRBV12-3 or TRBV12-4 to TRBJ2-5, with a weak D call TRBD2 (6 bases). This TCR came from a woman aged 40 to 50 with Graves' hyperthyroidism. Specimen: blood. This CDR3 reads CASSYGGKAQETQYF. CDR3 sequence (DNA): TGTGCCAGCAGTTATGGCGGGAAGGCGCAAGAGACCCAGTACTTC.